This entry describes one T cell receptor beta chain. Its antigen is unknown. These data come from a study of cytomegalovirus exposure and HLA in healthy donors. Donors counted as nominally healthy when sampled, yet unrecorded immune exposures were likely. Germline CDR1 is SGHNT and CDR2 is YYREEE (reference sequence). CDR3 size: 14 residues. V shed 0 bases and J shed 2 bases, with 8 bases lying between them. Study results and limitations: The only immune exposure information that was available was CMV serostatus. An apparent linkage of common viral pathogens to several of the most significant clusters emerged in a later analysis. Researchers counted around 180 TCR beta chains as cytomegalovirus-associated.

Researchers ran the PCR with 60 Vbeta and 13 Jbeta primers. TCRdb's copy holds only in-frame clones and misses some; the assay was immunoSEQ multiplex PCR. The table lists 160,000 or so clones, roughly 77% of them singletons, with 2.2% in the top ten. The sample taken for sequencing was PBMCs. This TCR was sampled from a man aged 50 to 59 in good health and CMV-seropositive. V gene TRBV5-4 combines with J gene TRBJ1-2; D is unclear. In DNA, the CDR3 is TGTGCCAGCAGCTTGGGGCAGCGAAACTATGGCTACACCTTC. Residues: CASSLGQRNYGYTF.